Listed below are T cell receptor beta chains from one sample, sequenced in a study of naive and memory T cell subsets. MiXCR, applied by TCRdb to the UMI-ligation and nested PCR reads, yields one record per CDR3 protein. The sample has just over 80,000 distinct CDR3 sequences, approximately 10% seen once. Sequences were obtained from naive CD8+ T cells from blood. All receptors come from a human donor in good health. The conserved cysteine and the conserved F or W are not part of the CDR3 here. Clone size appears in some rows only: once, few, many, or a class for an expanded clone.

clone_size v_call cdr3_aa
few TRBV12-3/TRBV12-4 ASISSLSSYNEQF
few TRBV7-9 ASSQGASTDTQY
- TRBV28 ASSLPGTGQYGYT
few TRBV4-1 ASTGSNEQF
- TRBV12-5 ASGLNPRDRAWEYGYT
many TRBV7-9 ASSFVLGEGVSF
- TRBV14 ASSHFRRLAGERETQY
- TRBV25-1 ASGVYNEQF
- TRBV6-5 ASSYLQGGEAF
many TRBV28 ASSFWRKIYEQY
many TRBV29-1 SVVLLTEGYNEQF
- TRBV3-1 ASSQDFDRNQPQH
- TRBV27 ASSKQGRNQPQH
few TRBV12-3/TRBV12-4 ASSPGTSGRWDEQF
- TRBV6-1 ASSEFQVTGGSQPQH
many TRBV20-1 SAREGGYEQY
few TRBV29-1 SVESVTGRSDTEAF
- TRBV6-2/TRBV6-3 ASSYSGAGNQPQH
- TRBV7-9 ASSSREMRTDTQY
many TRBV11-2 ASSLYQEYEQY
- TRBV24-1 ATSDPGGSETQY
many TRBV6-5 ASSSTGTGGGRIAGELF
many TRBV7-2 ASSLISTDTQY
many TRBV9 ASSADRVTDTQY
- TRBV24-1 AVGRDSYEQY
few TRBV11-2 ASSPRTGAGANVLT
many TRBV5-1 ASSLEGGGNTDTQY
- TRBV19 ASSPRQGAIFHTEAF
- TRBV30 AWSSGGAYNEQF
many TRBV27 ASSPQGKSTEAF
many TRBV27 ASSPSSYEQY
- TRBV4-3 ASSQLGQGPESSTDTQY
many TRBV5-4 ASSWKRESYNEQF
few TRBV4-1 ASSQDRGEAF
many TRBV10-3 AISPGPVTYEQY
few TRBV5-4 ASNRPGQSSYEQY
many TRBV6-2/TRBV6-3 ASSYSMLGTGEQY
many TRBV24-1 ATGGQGKQY
few TRBV5-6 ASSLRLAGGQETQY
few TRBV5-6 ASSFEAVQETQY
few TRBV2 ASSGPGLAALTDTQY
few TRBV30 AWSVLAGVLDEQF
few TRBV20-1 SANTGTDSTDTQY
many TRBV6-5 ASSQGPLETETQY
few TRBV10-3 AISESGDQPQH
- TRBV13 ASSLVSRAEAF
- TRBV27 ASSLGFGRKAGEQF
- TRBV12-3/TRBV12-4 ASSLRGDEQF
few TRBV2 ASSEEGQKYNEQF
- TRBV7-3 ASSLVSASTDTQY
- TRBV19 ASSRDTYSTDTQY
- TRBV4-2 ASSPRAGSDEQY
many TRBV3-1 ASSHLLQREGTNYGYT
many TRBV9 ASSPAGPNSPLH